Sequencing of this TCR beta chain was carried out in a study of blood T cell repertoires in COVID-19. For the study at large: The study drew acute and convalescent COVID-19 samples from the United States, Italy and Spain. From T cells, B-cell-depleted T cells, or PBMCs came the material, which was cDNA or gDNA.

The CDR3 is 15 amino acids. Per germline, CDR1 LNHDA and CDR2 SQIVND (reference sequence). V lost 2 bases and J 4 bases, leaving 12 bases between the germline ends. Original methodology: Amplification of reference gene primers was used by the study to estimate nucleated cell counts. Profiled with immunoSEQ multiplex PCR; TCRdb holds only in-frame clones, not every one. Clonal size and the V and J genes are those of that table, whereas D and trimming came from the DNA. The repertoire holds around 94,000 clones, with just under 85% as singletons. This chain joins TRBV19 and TRBJ1-5; D is perhaps TRBD1 (6 bases). Material: peripheral blood. This receptor was obtained from a man aged 45-60 years with acute or convalescent COVID-19. The CDR3 DNA is TGTGCCAGTAGTATAAGGGGGACATCGAATCAGCCCCAGCATTTT. Translation: CASSIRGTSNQPQHF. The full variable domain, completed using reference TRBV19 and TRBJ1-5, is DGGITQSPKYLFRKEGQNVTLSCEQNLNHDAMYWYRQDPGQGLRLIYYSQIVNDFQKGDIAEGYSVSREKKESFPLTVTSAQKNPTAFYLCASSIRGTSNQPQHFGDGTRLSIL.